The 24 T cell receptor beta chains listed next were all sequenced from one sample in a study of Graves' ophthalmopathy and Graves' hyperthyroidism. Amplification of TCR beta CDR3 regions used RNA transcripts. HTBI primers primed a first-round RT-PCR, and a second-round multiplex PCR followed. TCRdb itself ran the multiplex PCR reads through MiXCR, one entry per CDR3 protein. The sample lists some 250,000 distinct CDR3 sequences, roughly 50% occurring once. Sequencing was performed on peripheral blood. These receptors all stem from an adult man with Graves' ophthalmopathy.

The chain uses TRBV5-4 and TRBJ2-5, with 8 nucleotides matching TRBD2. This CDR3 region has 14 residues. Germline values: CDR1 SGHNT, CDR2 YYREEE (reference sequence). Losses at the gene ends were 2 bases for V and 5 bases for J; bases not matched to a gene: 5. CDR3 loop: CASSFSGAAETQYF. The CDR3 nucleotides read TGTGCCAGCAGCTTTAGCGGGGCCGCGGAGACCCAGTACTTC.

V usage is TRBV7-8 and J usage is TRBJ2-7, with 14 bases aligning to TRBD2. The CDR3 runs 14 residues. J gave up 4 bases and V 10 bases, and 6 bases lay outside the gene matches. Germline CDR1 and CDR2: SGHVS and FQNEAQ. This CDR3 is CAIQTSGGDYEQYF. The CDR3 DNA is TGTGCCATTCAGACTAGCGGGGGGGATTACGAGCAGTACTTC.

This clonotype was seen only a few times. The genes are TRBV7-9 and TRBJ2-2, with D possibly TRBD2 on 5 matching bases. V was trimmed by 5 bases and J by 7 bases, leaving 14 bases between them. This CDR3 is built from 14 residues. Germline CDR1 SEHNR, CDR2 FQNEAQ (reference sequence). The CDR3, as DNA: TGTGCCAGCAGCCACGCCCTCCGGGACGGGGAGCTGTTTTTT. Its protein product is CASSHALRDGELFF.

This chain joins TRBV2 and TRBJ2-5, with 7 bases identical to TRBD1. The trim removed 11 bases at V and 1 base at J, leaving 10 bases unmatched. Germline CDR1 SNHLY, CDR2 FYNNEI. The CDR3 covers 14 residues. CDR3 loop: CAGHRGALQETQYF. CDR3 sequence (DNA): TGTGCCGGTCACAGGGGCGCCCTCCAAGAGACCCAGTACTTC.

The chain employs TRBV2 and TRBJ2-5; no clear D. Trimming cost V 7 bases and J 3 bases, with 12 bases left between them. The CDR3 runs to 13 residues. CDR1 and CDR2 (germline): SNHLY, FYNNEI. The CDR3 sequence: CASKTQAEETQYF. As DNA, the CDR3 is TGTGCCAGCAAAACCCAGGCGGAAGAGACCCAGTACTTC.

The rearrangement joins TRBV29-1 to TRBJ2-1, with TRBD2 identical over 13 bases. Trimming took 6 bases from V and 10 from J; bases not matched to a gene: 9. Germline V gene sequence: CDR1 SQVTM, CDR2 ANQGSEA. The CDR3 consists of 14 residues. The CDR3 sequence is CSVGARTSGSEQFF. CDR3 bases: TGCAGCGTCGGTGCCAGGACTAGCGGGAGCGAGCAGTTCTTC.

The V gene is TRBV20-1, the J gene TRBJ2-7, with 10 bases identical to TRBD1. There are 16 residues in the CDR3. J gave up 5 bases and V 3 bases, and 13 bases lay outside the gene matches. The germline V gene encodes CDR1 DFQATT and CDR2 SNEGSKA (reference sequence). The CDR3 sequence is CSARGQGNRPVDEQYF. CDR3 DNA sequence: TGCAGTGCTAGGGGACAGGGGAACAGGCCAGTGGACGAGCAGTACTTC.

V and J are TRBV20-1 and TRBJ2-7; 12 bases match TRBD2. This CDR3 spans 16 amino acids. With V trimmed by 2 bases and J by 2 bases, 7 bases remained unmatched. The germline gives CDR1 DFQATT, CDR2 SNEGSKA (reference sequence). CDR3 DNA sequence: TGCAGTGCTAGAAGACAGTCTAGCGGGGGGGCCTACGAGCAGTACTTC. Its protein product is CSARRQSSGGAYEQYF.

The V call is TRBV10-3, the J call TRBJ2-3; 8 nucleotides align to TRBD1. Germline-derived CDR1 and CDR2 are ENHRY and SYGVKD. The CDR3 is made up of 15 amino acids. J lost 4 bases, V lost 6 bases, and 9 bases had no gene match. The DNA for the CDR3 is TGTGCCATCAGCCCTGGACAGGGTCAGCCAGATACGCAGTATTTT. Protein: CAISPGQGQPDTQYF.

This clonotype occurred a few times. The CDR3, as DNA: TGTGCCAGTAGTATGAGGGGCCAGCCCCAGCATTTT. Its translation is CASSMRGQPQHF. This sequence joins TRBV19 and TRBJ1-5, with D maybe TRBD1 (5 bases). V shed 3 bases and J shed 7 bases, with 7 bases lying between them. In germline, CDR1 is LNHDA, CDR2 SQIVND (reference sequence). The CDR3 covers 12 residues.

The J gene is TRBJ2-7, the V gene TRBV7-2; D remains ambiguous. V gave up 3 bases and J gave up 2 bases, with 11 bases separating them. CDR1 and CDR2 from the germline V gene are SGHTA and FQGNSA. The CDR3 length is 14 residues. CDR3 region: CASSFSAGPYEQYF. In DNA, the CDR3 is TGTGCCAGCAGCTTTTCGGCAGGTCCCTACGAGCAGTACTTC.

This chain links TRBV20-1 with TRBJ2-7; TRBD1 is a possible D gene (6 bases). V was shortened by 3 bases and J by 9 bases, with 12 bases between the two germline ends. The germline CDR1 and CDR2 sequences are DFQATT and SNEGSKA (reference sequence). The CDR3 length is 11 residues. CDR3 nucleotides: TGCAGTGCTAGGGACAGTGCTGGGCAGTACTTC. It specifies CSARDSAGQYF.

This clonotype was seen a single time. The chain uses TRBV5-1 and TRBJ2-7; 8 bases match TRBD1. V dropped 0 bases and J dropped 7; count of bases not matched to a gene: 6. Germline CDR1 is SGHRS and CDR2 is YFSETQ. This CDR3 is built from 14 residues. The CDR3 bases are TGCGCCAGCAGCTTGGCCAGGGGGCGCAGGGAGCAGTACTTC. Translating it yields CASSLARGRREQYF. Full variable domain (remainder filled in from reference TRBV5-1 and TRBJ2-7): KAGVTQTPRYLIKTRGQQVTLSCSPISGHRSVSWYQQTPGQGLQFLFEYFSETQRNKGNFPGRFSGRQFSNSRSEMNVSTLELGDSALYLCASSLARGRREQYFGPGTRLTVT.

A few counts support this clonotype. This rearrangement joins TRBV7-2 to TRBJ1-5; D is unresolved. The CDR3 is 14 residues long. CDR1 is SGHTA, CDR2 FQGNSA, per germline. V was trimmed by 3 bases and J by 6 bases, leaving 12 bases between them. CDR3 residues: CASSFTPGGQPQHF. In nucleotides, the CDR3 is TGTGCCAGCAGCTTCACCCCGGGCGGTCAGCCCCAGCATTTT.

This clonotype was counted ten times or more. The chain links TRBV19 to TRBJ1-5; maybe TRBD1 (5 bases). V was clipped by 6 bases and J by 7 bases, with 13 bases between them. This CDR3 contains 13 residues. The V gene's germline CDR1 is LNHDA and CDR2 SQIVND (reference sequence). CDR3 amino acids: CASRVRWDQPQHF. The CDR3 DNA sequence: TGTGCCAGTAGGGTGAGATGGGACCAGCCCCAGCATTTT.

This clonotype was seen ten or more times. In DNA, the CDR3 is TGTGCCAGCAGCCCCATCTCACAGGGGGCAAGAGGAAACACCATATATTTT. This gives the protein CASSPISQGARGNTIYF. This rearrangement joins TRBV9 to TRBJ1-3, with 9 bases that match TRBD1. With 4 bases clipped from V and 4 bases from J, the junction kept 12 bases outside the gene matches. The germline CDR1 and CDR2 sequences are SGDLS and YYNGEE. The CDR3 covers 17 residues.

The chain is built from TRBV7-8 and TRBJ2-7; 10 nucleotides align to TRBD1. After removal of 2 bases from V and 3 bases from J, the junction contained 7 bases not matched to a gene. The length of the CDR3 is 16 residues. The germline gives CDR1 SGHVS, CDR2 FQNEAQ. The CDR3 reads CASSLPPWDRGYEQYF. CDR3 sequence (DNA): TGTGCCAGCAGCTTACCTCCCTGGGACAGGGGCTACGAGCAGTACTTC.

Concerning this clonotype itself: At one end the junction does not follow the germline gene, possibly because of a read error. V gene TRBV9 combines with J gene TRBJ1-3; D gene unclear. The CDR3 length is 12 residues. Germline CDR1 and CDR2: SGDLS and YYNGEE. The CDR3 region is CAGSQTSNTIYF. In DNA form, the CDR3 reads TGTGCCGGCAGCCAAACTTCGAACACCATATATTTT.

There are a few counts of this clonotype. The chain is built from TRBV20-1 and TRBJ1-4, with D maybe TRBD1 (5 bases). Trimming pared 0 bases from V and 7 bases from J, leaving 12 bases between. Germline CDR1 reads DFQATT; CDR2 reads SNEGSKA (reference sequence). The CDR3 is 14 residues long. In DNA, the CDR3 is TGCAGTGCTAGAGAAAGAGGGGCGAGTGAAAAACTGTTTTTT. Its translation: CSARERGASEKLFF.

This chain connects TRBV7-8 to TRBJ1-5; TRBD1 matches at 10 bases. With V trimmed by 9 bases and J by 7 bases, 15 bases remained unmatched. CDR3 length: 16 residues. Per germline, CDR1 SGHVS and CDR2 FQNEAQ. CDR3 region: CASIPNRDRGYQPQHF. For the CDR3, the DNA is TGTGCCAGTATTCCGAACCGGGACAGGGGATACCAGCCCCAGCATTTT. The complete variable domain, with remaining parts taken from reference TRBV7-8 and TRBJ1-5, reads GAGVSQSPRYKVAKRGQDVALRCDPISGHVSLFWYQQALGQGPEFLTYFQNEAQLDKSGLPSDRFFAERPEGSVSTLKIQRTQQEDSAVYLCASIPNRDRGYQPQHFGDGTRLSIL.

This clonotype has only one observation. The V call is TRBV12-3 or TRBV12-4, the J call TRBJ1-1; D remains unclear. V lost 7 bases to trimming and J lost 1 base, with 10 bases between them. This CDR3 is 13 amino acids long. For the CDR3, the DNA is TGTGCCAGCACCGCTCAGCCGAACACTGAAGCTTTCTTT. Translation: CASTAQPNTEAFF.

The J gene is TRBJ2-5, the V gene TRBV7-3; D is perhaps TRBD1 or TRBD2 (7 bases each). Germline lookup yields CDR1 SGHTA and CDR2 FQGTGA. This CDR3 is built from 15 residues. Trimming took 9 bases from V and 4 from J, leaving 21 bases between them. The CDR3 here is CARTGLRAGRETQYF. CDR3 sequence (DNA): TGTGCCAGGACAGGGCTGAGAGCGGGGCGAGAGACCCAGTACTTC.

V usage is TRBV20-1 and J usage is TRBJ2-2; TRBD2 aligns across 11 bases. The germline CDR1 and CDR2 sequences are DFQATT and SNEGSKA (reference sequence). The CDR3 covers 16 residues. With 6 bases clipped from V and 4 bases from J, the junction kept 10 bases outside the gene matches. CDR3 bases: TGCAGTGCGAGCCCCGGGACTAGCGGAGGCACCGGGGAGCTGTTTTTT. Its protein product is CSASPGTSGGTGELFF.

The chain joins TRBV7-8 to TRBJ2-5, with 9 bases lining up with TRBD2. Germline CDR1 and CDR2: SGHVS and FQNEAQ. V shed 1 base and J 5 bases; nucleotides not matched to a gene: 8. The CDR3 loop spans 16 amino acids. CDR3 region: CASSLDVAGVVETQYF. The CDR3 region has the DNA TGTGCCAGCAGCTTAGATGTAGCGGGGGTAGTGGAGACCCAGTACTTC.